The entry that follows covers one T cell receptor (beta chain) sequence. With baseline, cycle 4 day 1, and cycle 7 day 1 as timepoints, blood was sampled. These data come from a study of OX40 agonist ivuxolimab in advanced cancers. Study overall: Averaging 60 years in age, with a range of roughly 23 to 85, the cohort was approximately 83% male.

Clones were sequenced by immunoSEQ multiplex PCR, and TCRdb holds only the in-frame ones, with some missing. The table lists 20,000 to 25,000 clones, roughly 84% of them singletons. The TCR was taken from an adult with an advanced solid tumor such as melanoma, head and neck, liver or kidney cancer. Sequenced here: CD4+ or CD8+ T cells sorted from blood, sampled in a trial of the OX40 agonist ivuxolimab.

The CDR3 sequence: CSVAPDGYTEAFF. In DNA form, the CDR3 reads TGCAGCGTTGCTCCTGACGGCTACACTGAAGCTTTCTTT. The V and J genes are TRBV29-1 and TRBJ1-1, with D unclear. The V gene lost 4 bases and the J gene lost 3 bases, with 12 bases spanning the gap. Germline assignment: CDR1 SQVTM and CDR2 ANQGSEA. The CDR3 runs to 13 residues.